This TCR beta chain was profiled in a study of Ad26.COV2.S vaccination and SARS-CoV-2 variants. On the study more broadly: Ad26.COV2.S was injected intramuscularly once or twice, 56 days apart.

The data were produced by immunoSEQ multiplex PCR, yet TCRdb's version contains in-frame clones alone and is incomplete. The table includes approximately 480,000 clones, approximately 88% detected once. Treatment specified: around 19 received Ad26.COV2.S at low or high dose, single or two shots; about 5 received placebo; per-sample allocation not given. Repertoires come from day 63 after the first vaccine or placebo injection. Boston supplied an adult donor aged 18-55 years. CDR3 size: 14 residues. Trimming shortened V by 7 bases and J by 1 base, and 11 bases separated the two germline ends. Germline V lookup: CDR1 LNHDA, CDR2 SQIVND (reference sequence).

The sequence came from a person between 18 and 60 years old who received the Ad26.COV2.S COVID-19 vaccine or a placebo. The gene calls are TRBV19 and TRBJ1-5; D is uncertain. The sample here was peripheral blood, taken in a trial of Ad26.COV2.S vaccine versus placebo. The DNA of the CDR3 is TGTGCCAGTAAAGACAACGTCAGCAATCAGCCCCAGCATTTT. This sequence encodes CASKDNVSNQPQHF.